This TCR beta chain appears in the sequencing data of a study of T cell responses to AZD1222 COVID-19 vaccine (dated by TCRdb to the early 2020s). Some background on the complete study: AZD1222 recipients given second doses at about 4 weeks or at about 12 weeks were pooled, since spike-specific TCR depth and breadth were not found to differ between the two schedules. A total of approximately 250 trial participants underwent TCR sequencing, of whom about 210 had received two doses of AZD1222 and 26 had received two doses of the MenACWY control vaccine. Trial participants were enrolled into age subgroups of 18-55, 56-69 and 70-plus years, which contained 148, 28 and 57 TCR-sequenced participants, respectively. Study-wide conclusions, independent of this receptor: Participants were mostly white British, with more females than males. The authors suggested clonal diversity may have been underestimated. Spike-specific TCR breadth and depth rose significantly after two AZD1222 doses compared with day 0 and with MenACWY recipients. Reportedly, almost half of the unique spike-specific TCRs recognized epitopes lying outside the regions that are mutated in the B.1.351 and B.1.1.7 variants. Because no samples from the day 14 peak response were available, repertoires could be characterized only after the peak T cell response. CD4 TCRs associated with the vaccine covered the entire spike protein, and the dominant responses were in regions 160-218 and 743-854. Conclusions about previously exposed vaccinees were limited because only a handful of AZD1222 recipients were SARS-CoV-2 seropositive at baseline. In the small 56-69-year group, the increase in depth fell short of significance, most likely because of low power.

The CDR3 regions of human TCRbeta chains were analyzed by immunosequencing. The authors processed their data as follows. TCRs in the repertoires were matched against a reference library of SARS-CoV-2-specific TCRs that had been generated with the MIRA antigen-specificity platform. Breadth meant the fraction of unique TCRs that were SARS-CoV-2-associated, whereas depth meant the fraction of total T cells that were SARS-CoV-2-associated. Using the MIRA data, each spike-specific TCR was mapped to the spike region that the TCR reacts to and placed in a CD4 or CD8 class. Log10-transformed breadth and depth values were compared by one-way ANOVA with Sidak's multiple comparisons tests. This is the immuneACCESS table as TCRdb keeps it, with only in-frame sequences that have V and J called. A part of the clones is gone; compared with another copy, unresolved V genes explain less than half, and the rest is unexplained. The DNA was the basis for D and trimming; V, J and clone size are from that table. Recorded for this sample are over 110,000 clones; less than 95% of them occurred a single time. Around 2.7% of the sample is held by the ten biggest clonotypes.

V drops 3 bases and J drops 1 base, leaving 9 bases in between. From the germline V gene, CDR1 is KGHDR and CDR2 is SFDVKD. Measured from the cysteine to the phenylalanine, the CDR3 is 15 residues long. Only CDR3 DNA is held: 45 bases, read in frame from base 1. To note about this clone: Its antigen is currently not known. The sample holds no much larger clone one base away, and base qualities are not on file.

This specimen's time point label, per the study, means: baseline before first vaccination. Samples from vaccinated people were obtained from the UK trials COV001 and COV002, which included a single-blind randomized controlled phase 2/3 trial of AZD1222 (ChAdOx1 nCoV-19) in healthy adults. Trial participant PBMC samples were collected at day 0 and day 28 after the second dose for TCRbeta chain sequencing. The TCR originated in an adult in good health. The material was peripheral blood, obtained on day 0 of AZD1222 vaccination. Here the chain combines TRBV24-1 and TRBJ1-5; the D gene is not confidently resolved. The DNA sequence is TGTGCCACCAGTGATGGAAGTCCGAGCAATCAGCCCCAGCATTTT. This is translated as CATSDGSPSNQPQHF.